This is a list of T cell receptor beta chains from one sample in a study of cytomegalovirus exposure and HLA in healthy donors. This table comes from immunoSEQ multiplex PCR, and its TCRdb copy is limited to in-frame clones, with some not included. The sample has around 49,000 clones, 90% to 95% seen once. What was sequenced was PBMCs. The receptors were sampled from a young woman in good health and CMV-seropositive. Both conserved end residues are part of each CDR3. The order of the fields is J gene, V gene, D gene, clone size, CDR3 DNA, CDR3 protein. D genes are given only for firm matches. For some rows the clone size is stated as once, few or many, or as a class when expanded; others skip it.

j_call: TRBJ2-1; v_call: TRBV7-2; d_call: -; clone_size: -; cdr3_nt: TGTGCCAGCAGCACCATTTTATGGGCGGGCAATGAGCAGTTCTTC; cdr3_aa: CASSTILWAGNEQFF
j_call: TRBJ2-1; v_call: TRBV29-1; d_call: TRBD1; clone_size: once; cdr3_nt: TGCAGCGTCCTAGGGCAGGGGGTAACGAATGAGCAGTTCTTC; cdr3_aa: CSVLGQGVTNEQFF
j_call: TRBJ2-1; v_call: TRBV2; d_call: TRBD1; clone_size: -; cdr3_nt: TGTGCCAGCACTCACCCTGAGACAGGGGGCTTCAATGAGCAGTTCTTC; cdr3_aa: CASTHPETGGFNEQFF
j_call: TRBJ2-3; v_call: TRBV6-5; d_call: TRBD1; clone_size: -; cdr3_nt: TGTGCCAGCAGCCAAGGACAGGGGCAAGATACGCAGTATTTT; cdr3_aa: CASSQGQGQDTQYF
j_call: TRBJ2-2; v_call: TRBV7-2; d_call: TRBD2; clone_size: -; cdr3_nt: TGTGCCAGCAGCTTAGTTTTCGGCGGGAGGGTCGGCCGGGAGCTGTTTTTT; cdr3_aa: CASSLVFGGRVGRELFF
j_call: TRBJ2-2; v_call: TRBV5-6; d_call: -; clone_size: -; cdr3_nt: TGTGCCAGCAGCTCGCGGATCACCGGGGAGCTGTTTTTT; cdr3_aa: CASSSRITGELFF
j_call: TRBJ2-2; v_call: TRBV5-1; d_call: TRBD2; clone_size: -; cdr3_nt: TGCGCCAGCAGCATTGGGACTAGCGGGAGGGCGAACACCGGGGAGCTGTTTTTT; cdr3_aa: CASSIGTSGRANTGELFF
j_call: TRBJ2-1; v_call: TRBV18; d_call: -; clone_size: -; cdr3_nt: TGTGCCACCGCCACAACAGGCACAGGGTACAATGAGCAGTTCTTC; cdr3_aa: CATATTGTGYNEQFF
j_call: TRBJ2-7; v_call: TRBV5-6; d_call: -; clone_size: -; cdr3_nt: TGTGCCAGCAGCTTGCGTGGGGGCTATAAAGGCTCCTACGAGCAGTACTTC; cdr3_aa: CASSLRGGYKGSYEQYF
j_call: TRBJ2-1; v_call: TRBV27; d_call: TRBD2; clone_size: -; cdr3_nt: TGTGCCAGCAGTTTATCAAGGGACTACCGGAATGAGCAGTTCTTC; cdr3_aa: CASSLSRDYRNEQFF
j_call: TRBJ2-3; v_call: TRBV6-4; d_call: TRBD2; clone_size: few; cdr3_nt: TGTGCCAGCGCCACCGGGACTAGCGACACAGATACGCAGTATTTT; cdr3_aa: CASATGTSDTDTQYF
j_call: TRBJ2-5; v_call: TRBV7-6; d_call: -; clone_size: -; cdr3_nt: TGTGCCAGCAGCTTAAAAGGAGGGGTGGAGACCCAGTACTTC; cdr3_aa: CASSLKGGVETQYF
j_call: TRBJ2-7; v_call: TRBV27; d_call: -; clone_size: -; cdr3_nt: TGTGCCAGCAGTTTAAAATCACAGGGCTACGAGCAGTACTTC; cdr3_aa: CASSLKSQGYEQYF